This is a list of T cell receptor beta chains from one sample in a study of beta chain features in type 1 diabetes. Sequenced by immunoSEQ multiplex PCR; TCRdb stores in-frame clones only, minus some. The sample has fewer than 300,000 clones, 20% seen once. Sequencing used naive CD4+ T cells from blood. The origin of the receptors is a woman between 40 and 50 years old with type 1 diabetes. Both conserved end residues are part of each CDR3. The D gene is left open where the match is weak. Size is omitted from some rows. Given values are once, few, many or a class for expanded clones.

cdr3_aa: CASSRAGGNQPQHF
cdr3_nt: TGTGCCAGCAGTCGGGCAGGGGGAAATCAGCCCCAGCATTTT
clone_size: few
d_call: TRBD1
j_call: TRBJ1-5
v_call: TRBV9

cdr3_aa: CASSLIAGEVWDTQYF
cdr3_nt: TGTGCCAGCAGCCTGATAGCGGGGGAGGTTTGGGATACGCAGTATTTT
clone_size: .
d_call: TRBD2
j_call: TRBJ2-3
v_call: TRBV7-8

cdr3_aa: CACLTTGGYTF
cdr3_nt: TGTGCCTGCCTAACGACTGGAGGCTACACCTTC
clone_size: few
d_call: .
j_call: TRBJ1-2
v_call: TRBV30

cdr3_aa: CSVFGTADNYGYTF
cdr3_nt: TGCAGCGTGTTCGGGACAGCAGATAACTATGGCTACACCTTC
clone_size: few
d_call: TRBD1
j_call: TRBJ1-2
v_call: TRBV29-1

cdr3_aa: CATSPLTSSLSTDTQYF
cdr3_nt: TGTGCCACCAGTCCTCTCACTAGTTCCCTTAGCACAGATACGCAGTATTTT
clone_size: once
d_call: .
j_call: TRBJ2-3
v_call: TRBV15

cdr3_aa: CASRLSINGLAGTYEQYF
cdr3_nt: TGCGCCAGCAGACTCAGCATAAATGGACTAGCGGGGACCTACGAGCAGTACTTC
clone_size: .
d_call: TRBD2
j_call: TRBJ2-7
v_call: TRBV4-3

cdr3_aa: CATSRDRARGPGELFF
cdr3_nt: TGTGCCACCAGCAGAGATCGGGCCCGCGGGCCCGGGGAGCTGTTTTTT
clone_size: .
d_call: .
j_call: TRBJ2-2
v_call: TRBV15

cdr3_aa: CASGSYTDTQYF
cdr3_nt: TGTGCCAGCGGGAGCTACACAGATACGCAGTATTTT
clone_size: .
d_call: .
j_call: TRBJ2-3
v_call: TRBV7-9

cdr3_aa: CASSPSIEYEQYF
cdr3_nt: TGTGCCAGCTCACCCTCCATAGAGTACGAGCAGTACTTC
clone_size: .
d_call: .
j_call: TRBJ2-7
v_call: TRBV18

cdr3_aa: CASSQLQNTNTEAFF
cdr3_nt: TGCGCCAGCAGCCAACTACAGAACACGAACACTGAAGCTTTCTTT
clone_size: .
d_call: .
j_call: TRBJ1-1
v_call: TRBV4-3

cdr3_aa: CASSLRTGPADTQYF
cdr3_nt: TGTGCCAGCAGCCTTAGGACAGGGCCCGCAGATACGCAGTATTTT
clone_size: .
d_call: TRBD1
j_call: TRBJ2-3
v_call: TRBV9

cdr3_aa: CASRATSEVEKLFF
cdr3_nt: TGTGCCAGCAGAGCCACAAGCGAGGTCGAAAAACTGTTTTTT
clone_size: .
d_call: .
j_call: TRBJ1-4
v_call: TRBV6-5

cdr3_aa: CASTDPSFRAGGFYEQYF
cdr3_nt: TGTGCCAGCACCGACCCCTCCTTCAGGGCGGGGGGGTTCTACGAGCAGTACTTC
clone_size: .
d_call: TRBD2
j_call: TRBJ2-7
v_call: TRBV28

cdr3_aa: CASITGGPTDTQYF
cdr3_nt: TGTGCCAGCATCACCGGGGGGCCCACAGATACGCAGTATTTT
clone_size: .
d_call: .
j_call: TRBJ2-3
v_call: TRBV28

cdr3_aa: CASSLAGDRGRGTQYF
cdr3_nt: TGCGCCAGCAGCTTGGCCGGGGACAGGGGGCGAGGGACGCAGTATTTT
clone_size: few
d_call: TRBD1
j_call: TRBJ2-3
v_call: TRBV5-1

cdr3_aa: CASSLQGVTGELFF
cdr3_nt: TGTGCCAGCAGCTTACAGGGGGTCACCGGGGAGCTGTTTTTT
clone_size: .
d_call: TRBD1
j_call: TRBJ2-2
v_call: TRBV7-3

cdr3_aa: CASSTRGTNTGELFF
cdr3_nt: TGTGCCAGCAGCACGCGGGGGACGAACACCGGGGAGCTGTTTTTT
clone_size: .
d_call: TRBD2
j_call: TRBJ2-2
v_call: TRBV6-5

cdr3_aa: CASSQDPPTGALPYEQYF
cdr3_nt: TGCGCCAGCAGCCAAGATCCCCCAACAGGGGCTCTTCCCTACGAGCAGTACTTC
clone_size: .
d_call: TRBD1
j_call: TRBJ2-7
v_call: TRBV4-1

cdr3_aa: CAWSGGVGQPQHF
cdr3_nt: TGTGCCTGGAGTGGGGGGGTTGGTCAGCCCCAGCATTTT
clone_size: few
d_call: .
j_call: TRBJ1-5
v_call: TRBV30

cdr3_aa: CSARQSDTQYF
cdr3_nt: TGCAGTGCTCGACAGTCAGATACGCAGTATTTT
clone_size: .
d_call: .
j_call: TRBJ2-3
v_call: TRBV20-1

cdr3_aa: CSVDSRGGDGGEQFF
cdr3_nt: TGCAGCGTTGATTCTCGCGGGGGGGATGGCGGTGAGCAGTTCTTC
clone_size: .
d_call: TRBD2
j_call: TRBJ2-1
v_call: TRBV29-1

cdr3_aa: CASSEAGTLSYEQYF
cdr3_nt: TGTGCCAGCAGTGAGGCGGGGACGCTCTCCTACGAGCAGTACTTC
clone_size: few
d_call: .
j_call: TRBJ2-7
v_call: TRBV25-1

cdr3_aa: CASSRQGPQETQYF
cdr3_nt: TGTGCCAGCAGCCGACAGGGACCTCAAGAGACCCAGTACTTC
clone_size: few
d_call: TRBD1
j_call: TRBJ2-5
v_call: TRBV7-9

cdr3_aa: CASSLVDRGYGNEQFF
cdr3_nt: TGTGCCAGCAGCTTAGTAGACAGGGGCTATGGCAATGAGCAGTTCTTC
clone_size: .
d_call: TRBD1
j_call: TRBJ2-1
v_call: TRBV7-9

cdr3_aa: CASSPRDPSDTQYF
cdr3_nt: TGTGCCAGCAGCCCCAGGGATCCCTCAGATACGCAGTATTTT
clone_size: few
d_call: .
j_call: TRBJ2-3
v_call: TRBV9

cdr3_aa: CASSLSGGETQYF
cdr3_nt: TGTGCCAGCAGCCTTAGCGGGGGAGAGACCCAGTACTTC
clone_size: .
d_call: TRBD2
j_call: TRBJ2-5
v_call: TRBV7-2

cdr3_aa: CASRSGRVGNEQFF
cdr3_nt: TGTGCCAGTAGATCGGGCAGGGTTGGCAATGAGCAGTTCTTC
clone_size: few
d_call: .
j_call: TRBJ2-1
v_call: TRBV19